This T cell receptor beta chain was observed in a study of T cell responses to AZD1222 COVID-19 vaccine. At the level of the study: Pooled in the analysis were second doses at about 4 or about 12 weeks.

About this clone: The target antigen is unknown.

General study points: The donors showed a predominance of white British ancestry and of females, with possible underestimation of clonal diversity. Sampling captured repertoires only after the peak T cell response. Just a handful of AZD1222 recipients tested seropositive at baseline.

The V gene's germline CDR1 is MDHEN and CDR2 SYDVKM. The CDR3 has 15 residues. V was cut by 5 bases and J by 4 bases, with 17 bases left in between. Data came from immunoSEQ multiplex PCR; TCRdb stores just in-frame clones and leaves some out. The sample has 150,000 to 200,000 clones, 75% to 90% seen once. This sequence originates from an adult in good health. The material was peripheral blood, obtained on day 0 of AZD1222 vaccination. This chain joins TRBV28 and TRBJ1-2; no clear D gene. The CDR3 nucleotides are TGTGCCAGCAGTCTACCCCTAGGGTCCGGCTATGGCTACACCTTC. Translating gives CASSLPLGSGYGYTF.